A selection of T cell receptor beta chains follows, all from one sample in a study of shared clonotypes between healthy human individuals. TCRdb keeps only in-frame clones here, not all; method: immunoSEQ multiplex PCR. The table records 2.3 million or so clones, 85% to 95% of them present only once. Sequenced material: naive CD4+ T cells from PBMCs. Receptors originate from a man aged 18 to 29 in good health. Some clones in this sample may be carry-over from other donors' samples. Both conserved end residues are part of each CDR3. D genes are given only for firm matches. Part of the rows lack a size; the others show once, few, many or a class for expanded clones.

DNA	CDR3	J	V	D	size
TGTGCCAGCAGTGACTCCCCGGGCACGAAGTTCTTC	CASSDSPGTKFF	TRBJ2-1	TRBV6-4	NA	NA
TGTGCCAGCAGTTTATATGCGGGAGGCCCCTACAATGAGCAGTTCTTC	CASSLYAGGPYNEQFF	TRBJ2-1	TRBV27	TRBD2	NA
TGCGCCAGCAGCTTGACCCGGGACATTGGCTACACCTTC	CASSLTRDIGYTF	TRBJ1-2	TRBV5-1	NA	once
TGTGCCAGCAGTGAGTCTAGCACTGGGGCCAACGTCCTGACTTTC	CASSESSTGANVLTF	TRBJ2-6	TRBV6-1	NA	NA
TGTGCCTGGAGTGTATCTGGGTCTGGGAACATTCAGTACTTC	CAWSVSGSGNIQYF	TRBJ2-4	TRBV30	NA	NA
TGTGCCAGCAGCTTAATGGAAGGGTTCTCAGATACGCAGTATTTT	CASSLMEGFSDTQYF	TRBJ2-3	TRBV7-9	NA	NA
TGTGCCAGCAGCCTCGGATACACAGATACGCAGTATTTT	CASSLGYTDTQYF	TRBJ2-3	TRBV6-1	NA	NA
TGTGCCAGCAGTGATTCAGGGGGCGCCTCCTACGAGCAGTACTTC	CASSDSGGASYEQYF	TRBJ2-7	TRBV6-1	TRBD1	NA
TGTGCCACCAGCAAACGGGACAGCTCCTACGAGCAGTACTTC	CATSKRDSSYEQYF	TRBJ2-7	TRBV15	TRBD1	NA
TGTGCCAGCAGCCCGCAAGCGGGGGAGCTGTTTTTT	CASSPQAGELFF	TRBJ2-2	TRBV7-3	NA	NA
TGTGCCAGCAGCCAGGCCATGGGGGATTCCTACGAGCAGTACTTC	CASSQAMGDSYEQYF	TRBJ2-7	TRBV5-4	NA	once